A selection of T cell receptor beta chains follows, all from one sample in a study of blood T cell repertoires in COVID-19. Sequencing was performed with immunoSEQ multiplex PCR; in TCRdb, only in-frame clones are kept and a portion is missing. The profile shows approximately 240,000 clones, 75% to 90% of them singletons. Source material: PBMCs or T cells enriched from blood (not recorded which). The receptors come from a woman aged 18-29 years in a cohort exposed to, infected with or recovered from COVID-19 (not recorded which). Both conserved end residues are part of each CDR3. Fields, in order: CDR3 protein, V gene.

cdr3_aa: CASSQLAGGPSSYNEQFF
v_call: TRBV3-1/TRBV3-2

cdr3_aa: CASSRTGFDGYTF
v_call: TRBV19

cdr3_aa: CASSPTLGTSGASYNEQFF
v_call: TRBV27

cdr3_aa: CASSLVSNYGYTF
v_call: TRBV5-1

cdr3_aa: CASSLRNLGPYEQYF
v_call: TRBV13

cdr3_aa: CATEQGARTGELFF
v_call: TRBV28

cdr3_aa: CASSVQGVRGTDTQYF
v_call: TRBV5-4

cdr3_aa: CASSSPNLARNDNEQFF
v_call: TRBV7-6

cdr3_aa: CASSQSGTDTQYF
v_call: TRBV3-1/TRBV3-2

cdr3_aa: CASSLYGIIGELFF
v_call: TRBV5-4

cdr3_aa: CASSYSGSPLHF
v_call: TRBV12-3/TRBV12-4

cdr3_aa: CASSLRLAGDYEQFF
v_call: TRBV11-2

cdr3_aa: CASSDRSATNEKLFF
v_call: TRBV2

cdr3_aa: CASSLEWTGGETQYF
v_call: TRBV5-4

cdr3_aa: CASSQSGTGAPYEQYF
v_call: TRBV4-1

cdr3_aa: CASSLFDTGPNTEAFF
v_call: TRBV7-9

cdr3_aa: CASSLGREGGNEQFF
v_call: TRBV5-1

cdr3_aa: CATSDSLDRPYGYTF
v_call: TRBV24-1

cdr3_aa: CASSPGGTQHF
v_call: TRBV12-3/TRBV12-4

cdr3_aa: CSVQRRGIAGGPVTDTQYF
v_call: TRBV29-1

cdr3_aa: CASSSPLAAGELFF
v_call: TRBV5-6

cdr3_aa: CATGTVGANTEAFF
v_call: TRBV19

cdr3_aa: CASVGQGNTEAFF
v_call: TRBV12-3/TRBV12-4

cdr3_aa: CASSQDVRLAGVNEQFF
v_call: TRBV14

cdr3_aa: CASSFGGLAGGIQETQYF
v_call: TRBV5-1

cdr3_aa: CASSTGDSSWETQYF
v_call: TRBV5-8

cdr3_aa: CAWSEDSGAGRPQHF
v_call: TRBV30

cdr3_aa: CASSLTSGQGSDTQYF
v_call: TRBV7-3

cdr3_aa: CASSRGGDPGTQYF
v_call: TRBV11-2

cdr3_aa: CASSTTPRDTEAFF
v_call: TRBV9

cdr3_aa: CASSLGGQGSFGYTF
v_call: TRBV11-2

cdr3_aa: CASSQGQYSGTDTQYF
v_call: TRBV4-2

cdr3_aa: CASSRGGSGTDTQYF
v_call: TRBV19

cdr3_aa: CATRPKNSYNSPLHF
v_call: TRBV3-1/TRBV3-2

cdr3_aa: CASSPSDGTGSYEQYF
v_call: TRBV9

cdr3_aa: CASSQGRGWTQYF
v_call: TRBV3-1/TRBV3-2

cdr3_aa: CSASGWNEQFF
v_call: TRBV20-1

cdr3_aa: CASSIGLAAPYNEQFF
v_call: TRBV19

cdr3_aa: CATSGGQYGYTF
v_call: TRBV24-1

cdr3_aa: CASSLGQGATETQYF
v_call: TRBV5-1